This TCR beta chain was recorded in a study of T-cell memory formation after mild COVID-19. Study context: Each donor largely had its own TCR clusters. Study-wide results and limits: For contracting clones, CD4+ ones sat mainly in CM and EM, CD8+ in EMRA. Confirmation was lacking for SARS-CoV-2 specificity of second-wave clones that peaked on day 37.

Constant-segment primers and 5'RACE yielded cDNA libraries for TCR alpha and TCR beta, each carrying sample barcodes and UMIs. From the 5' RACE reads, TCRdb called clonotypes with MiXCR, one entry per CDR3 protein. Among just under 550,000 distinct CDR3 sequences listed, roughly 22% were seen once. This clonotype came up many times. Its antigen is not known. Sequencing was done on a sample of PBMCs or a T cell subset sorted from them (not recorded which). The sequence was obtained from an adult woman who had mild COVID-19 (a few samples of this study predate the infection). Cell type and time point are not known.

CDR3 coding DNA: TGTGCCAGCAGTCCCCAAGGACTAGTTAGCAATGAGCAGTTCTTC. This sequence encodes CASSPQGLVSNEQFF. The chain recombines TRBV27 with TRBJ2-1; 7 bases match TRBD2. CDR1 MNHEY and CDR2 SMNVEV come from the germline V gene (reference sequence). The CDR3 is made up of 15 amino acids. Losses at the gene ends were 5 bases for V and 6 bases for J; bases not matched to a gene: 10.